Shown below are 2 T cell receptor beta chains from a single sample sequenced in a study of cytomegalovirus exposure and HLA in healthy donors. The primer mix had 60 Vbeta and 13 Jbeta primers. Method: immunoSEQ multiplex PCR; TCRdb's copy keeps in-frame clones and lacks some. The sample lists roughly 110,000 clones, about 78% occurring once. The sample comprised PBMCs. These receptors originate from a woman aged 40 to 55 in good health and CMV-seropositive.

This clone was observed a few times. The V call is TRBV25-1, the J call TRBJ1-4; D is unresolved. V shed 2 bases and J shed 0 bases, with 13 bases lying between them. Germline values: CDR1 MGHDK, CDR2 SYGVNS. The CDR3 is 17 residues long. For the CDR3, the DNA is TGTGCCAGCAGTGAACGTACAAGGAGTGCAACTAATGAAAAACTGTTTTTT. Translated, it gives CASSERTRSATNEKLFF. Based on the CDR3 plus reference TRBV25-1 and TRBJ1-4, the full variable domain is EADIYQTPRYLVIGTGKKITLECSQTMGHDKMYWYQQDPGMELHLIHYSYGVNSTEKGDLSSESTVSRIRTEHFPLTLESARPSHTSQYLCASSERTRSATNEKLFFGSGTQLSVL.

The genes are TRBV6-5 and TRBJ2-5, with 10 bases aligning to TRBD2. The trim removed 2 bases at V and 2 bases at J, leaving 2 bases unmatched. Germline loops: CDR1 MNHEY, CDR2 SVGAGI. The CDR3 has 15 amino acids. As DNA, the CDR3 is TGTGCCAGCAGTTACCTAGCGGGGGTTCAAGAGACCCAGTACTTC. Amino acids: CASSYLAGVQETQYF.